The 28 T cell receptor beta chains below all came from one sample that was sequenced in a study of blood T cell repertoires in COVID-19. The protocol was immunoSEQ multiplex PCR, while the TCRdb copy is restricted to in-frame clones and leaves out a portion. The sample records under 200,000 clones, around four fifths being singletons. Specimen: peripheral blood. Receptor source: a man aged 70-80 years with active or convalescent COVID-19.

This rearrangement joins TRBV7-8 to TRBJ2-1; 7 positions match TRBD2. The CDR3 spans 17 residues. V shed 3 bases, J shed 6 bases, and the junction held 14 bases outside the gene matches. Germline CDR1 and CDR2: SGHVS and FQNEAQ. In DNA, the CDR3 is TGTGCCAGCAGCTTGTTTCAAGCGGGGTACGTGGGCAATGAGCAGTTCTTC. Translation gives CASSLFQAGYVGNEQFF.

The chain couples TRBV2 to TRBJ2-1; 13 positions match TRBD2. V dropped 4 bases and J dropped 4; count of bases not matched to a gene: 13. Per germline, CDR1 SNHLY and CDR2 FYNNEI. The CDR3 totals 19 residues. As DNA, the CDR3 is TGTGCCAGCAGTGCCCCGACTAGCGGGGGGCTCCGCATATACAATGAGCAGTTCTTC. As protein: CASSAPTSGGLRIYNEQFF.

The rearrangement uses TRBV5-1 and TRBJ1-1, with D maybe TRBD1 (6 bases). Germline CDR1 SGHRS, CDR2 YFSETQ. The CDR3 extends over 13 amino acids. Trimming took 4 bases from V and 6 from J, leaving 13 bases between them. This CDR3 reads CASSRTVMAEAFF. The DNA for the CDR3 is TGCGCCAGCAGCAGGACAGTAATGGCTGAAGCTTTCTTT.

The chain couples TRBV12-3 or TRBV12-4 to TRBJ2-5; D unclear. The J call may be faulty, since TRBJ2-7 better matches the DNA end. The CDR3 runs 12 residues. The CDR3 DNA reads TGTGCCAGCAGTTTGACTCGCTACGAGCAGTACTTC. It translates to CASSLTRYEQYF.

The chain employs TRBV9 and TRBJ2-7, with 8 bases that match TRBD1. From germline, CDR1 is SGDLS and CDR2 YYNGEE. The CDR3 covers 14 residues. Losses at the gene ends were 0 bases for V and 7 bases for J; bases not matched to a gene: 6. In DNA, the CDR3 is TGTGCCAGCAGCGTAGTGCAGGGGGCCGGAGAGCAGTACTTC. This translates into CASSVVQGAGEQYF.

This clone was picked up one time. The V and J genes are TRBV2 and TRBJ2-1; TRBD1 matches at 7 bases. V shed 5 bases and J 8 bases; nucleotides not matched to a gene: 6. The germline CDR1 and CDR2 sequences are SNHLY and FYNNEI. This CDR3 has 13 residues. In DNA form, the CDR3 reads TGTGCCAGCAGTACCACAGGGGAATATGAGCAGTTCTTC. Protein sequence: CASSTTGEYEQFF.

This clone has only a few counts. The chain joins TRBV7-9 to TRBJ1-2; no clear D. The V end was cut by 5 bases, the J end by 14 bases, with 21 bases between. Germline CDR1 is SEHNR and CDR2 is FQNEAQ (reference sequence). CDR3 size: 13 residues. The CDR3 region has the DNA TGTGCCAGCAGCCCTTTAGCGGCATCAAGAATGACCTTC. It codes for CASSPLAASRMTF.

The sample holds a few counts of this clone. CDR3: CASSKFPKEETEAFF. The CDR3 DNA is TGTGCCAGCAGCAAGTTTCCTAAAGAAGAGACTGAAGCTTTCTTT. The V call is TRBV5-8, the J call TRBJ1-1; D gene ambiguous. Trimming took off 4 bases at V and 5 bases at J, with 18 bases between the two ends. Germline-derived CDR1 and CDR2 are SGHTS and YDEGEE. The CDR3 is 15 residues long.

The chain carries TRBV5-6 and TRBJ2-1; D gene uncertain. Germline CDR1 and CDR2: SGHDT and YYEEEE. V was pared by 0 bases and J by 0 bases, with 10 bases between. This CDR3 is built from 16 residues. The CDR3 sequence is CASSLERYFSYNEQFF. Here the CDR3 DNA reads TGTGCCAGCAGCTTGGAACGGTATTTCTCCTACAATGAGCAGTTCTTC.

This clone came up once. As DNA, the CDR3 is TGTGCCAGCAGCCCGACCCTCGCGGAGGAGACCCAGTACTTC. It is translated as CASSPTLAEETQYF. The J gene is TRBJ2-5, the V gene TRBV13; D remains unclear. Germline CDR1 is PRHDT and CDR2 is FYEKMQ (reference sequence). CDR3 length: 14 residues. The germline V and J ends were trimmed by 5 bases and 5 bases, with 15 bases remaining between them.

This clone was found once. The chain has TRBV3-1 (or the pseudogene TRBV3-2) and TRBJ1-1; TRBD1 is a possible D gene (5 bases). Per the germline V gene, CDR1 is LGHDT and CDR2 is YNNKEL (reference sequence). Trimming shortened V by 1 base and J by 0 bases, and 15 bases separated the two germline ends. This CDR3 comprises 17 residues. CDR3 DNA: TGTGCCAGCAGCCAAGGCAGGGTTATGGGCCTGAACACTGAAGCTTTCTTT. This sequence encodes CASSQGRVMGLNTEAFF.

V gene TRBV18 combines with J gene TRBJ1-5, with D perhaps matching TRBD1 (5 bases). This CDR3 comprises 16 residues. The germline V gene encodes CDR1 KGHSH and CDR2 LQKENI. V was shortened by 4 bases and J by 4 bases, with 17 bases between the two germline ends. The CDR3 coding sequence is TGTGCCAGCTCACGCGCGATAGACAGCGAGAATCAGCCCCAGCATTTT. Protein sequence: CASSRAIDSENQPQHF.

CDR3 region: CASSPAGTGSSYEQYF. Written as DNA, the CDR3 is TGCGCCAGCAGCCCGGCGGGGACAGGGAGTTCCTACGAGCAGTACTTC. The chain is built from TRBV5-1 and TRBJ2-7, with 9 bases fitting TRBD1. Trimming cost V 4 bases and J 1 base; bases outside gene matches: 9. The germline V gene encodes CDR1 SGHRS and CDR2 YFSETQ. The CDR3 is 16 residues long.

The V call is TRBV18, the J call TRBJ2-1; D not resolved. Trimming took off 1 base at V and 5 bases at J, with 3 bases between the two ends. The length of the CDR3 is 12 residues. The germline V gene encodes CDR1 KGHSH and CDR2 LQKENI. The CDR3 protein is CASSPLDNEQFF. In DNA form, the CDR3 reads TGTGCCAGCTCACCACTAGACAATGAGCAGTTCTTC.

This clone has only a few counts. This sequence joins TRBV7-9 and TRBJ1-1, with a tentative D call TRBD1 (5 bases). The CDR3 is 14 residues long. Germline loops: CDR1 SEHNR, CDR2 FQNEAQ (reference sequence). Trimming cost V 6 bases and J 4 bases, with 15 bases left between them. CDR3 amino acids: CASSPYGQGTEAFF. DNA for the CDR3: TGTGCCAGCAGTCCCTATGGGCAGGGCACTGAAGCTTTCTTT.

The chain is built from TRBV10-3 and TRBJ1-1; unclear D gene. Germline loops: CDR1 ENHRY, CDR2 SYGVKD. The germline V and J ends were trimmed by 6 bases and 9 bases, with 23 bases remaining between them. The CDR3 runs 15 residues. The CDR3 coding sequence is TGTGCCATCAGCCCCGACTTAGCGGGATCCTGGAAAGCTTTCTTT. Translating it yields CAISPDLAGSWKAFF.

The rearrangement uses TRBV29-1 and TRBJ1-2, with D uncertain. CDR3 length: 12 amino acids. In germline, CDR1 is SQVTM, CDR2 ANQGSEA. V dropped 3 bases and J dropped 8 bases, with 13 bases sitting between them. The CDR3 DNA is TGCAGCGTTGAGGGAGTGCTCGGGGGCTACACCTTC. Protein sequence: CSVEGVLGGYTF. Together with reference TRBV29-1 and TRBJ1-2, the CDR3 gives the full variable domain: SAVISQKPSRDICQRGTSLTIQCQVDSQVTMMFWYRQQPGQSLTLIATANQGSEATYESGFVIDKFPISRPNLTFSTLTVSNMSPEDSSIYLCSVEGVLGGYTFGSGTRLTVV.

The V call is TRBV6-4, the J call TRBJ2-4, with TRBD2 identical over 11 bases. The CDR3 loop spans 17 amino acids. Germline V gives CDR1 MRHNA, CDR2 SNTAGT. The V segment lost 3 bases and the J segment 5 bases; nucleotides outside the gene matches: 9. The CDR3, as DNA: TGTGCCAGCAGTGAATCTGGGCTAGCGGGGGGACAAAACATTCAGTACTTC. Its protein product is CASSESGLAGGQNIQYF.

This sequence joins TRBV30 and TRBJ1-3; a weak D match, TRBD1 (5 bases). V lost 4 bases and J 2 bases, leaving 6 bases between the germline ends. The CDR3 length is 12 residues. Per the germline V gene, CDR1 is GTSNPN and CDR2 is SVGIG (reference sequence). CDR3: CAWKQAGNTIYF. For the CDR3, the DNA is TGTGCCTGGAAACAGGCTGGAAACACCATATATTTT.

The chain employs TRBV12-3 or TRBV12-4 and TRBJ1-2; no clear D gene. The CDR3 sequence is 13 residues long. Trimming pared 1 base from V and 8 bases from J, leaving 11 bases between. The CDR3 region is CASSLGSAGGYTF. Here the CDR3 DNA reads TGTGCCAGCAGTTTAGGGTCTGCGGGAGGCTACACCTTC.

The chain is built from TRBV9 and TRBJ1-2; D uncertain. CDR3 length equals 17 residues. Germline CDR1 is SGDLS and CDR2 is YYNGEE. With 2 bases removed from V and 0 bases from J, the gap between germline ends came to 17 bases. The CDR3 sequence is CASSVWAELHANYGYTF. In DNA form, the CDR3 reads TGTGCCAGCAGCGTTTGGGCAGAACTCCATGCTAACTATGGCTACACCTTC.

CDR3 region: CASSFGGRTTDTQYF. For the CDR3, the DNA is TGTGCCAGCAGTTTTGGCGGGAGGACCACAGATACGCAGTATTTT. The chain joins TRBV6-5 to TRBJ2-3; 8 bases are shared with TRBD2. V trimming: 4 bases; J trimming: 2 bases; junction bases outside the gene matches: 5. This CDR3 has 15 amino acids. Germline CDR1 reads MNHEY; CDR2 reads SVGAGI.

V usage is TRBV5-4 and J usage is TRBJ2-1; TRBD2 agrees at 11 bases. Germline CDR1 is SGHNT and CDR2 is YYREEE (reference sequence). The CDR3 loop spans 15 amino acids. The junction had 6 bases not matched to a gene; V was cut back by 2 bases and J by 8 bases. This CDR3 reads CASSFSGGVADEQFF. CDR3 DNA: TGTGCCAGCAGCTTTAGCGGGGGGGTTGCCGATGAGCAGTTCTTC.

This chain connects TRBV7-8 to TRBJ1-2; 10 nucleotides align to TRBD1. CDR3 length equals 17 residues. V dropped 5 bases and J dropped 4; count of bases not matched to a gene: 13. Germline CDR1 is SGHVS and CDR2 is FQNEAQ. The CDR3 loop is CASSPLDRGLRLYGYTF. The DNA of the CDR3 is TGTGCCAGCAGCCCCCTCGACAGGGGGCTTAGACTCTATGGCTACACCTTC.

This chain connects TRBV10-2 to TRBJ2-7, with TRBD1 as a possible D gene (6 bases). The germline gives CDR1 WSHSY, CDR2 SAAADI. CDR3 length: 13 residues. The V and J ends lost 0 bases and 6 bases respectively, with 9 bases between them. The CDR3 protein is CASSESAGAEQYF. CDR3 DNA: TGCGCCAGCAGTGAGTCGGCAGGGGCCGAGCAGTACTTC.

V and J are TRBV7-3 and TRBJ2-1; 10 bases are a match to TRBD2. Germline assignment: CDR1 SGHTA and CDR2 FQGTGA. J was trimmed by 7 bases and V by 5 bases; bases with no gene match: 14. CDR3 length: 17 amino acids. The CDR3 nucleotides are TGTGCCAGCAGCCCCGAGCCCTCGGGACTAGCGAGTAATGAGCAGTTCTTC. Its translation is CASSPEPSGLASNEQFF.

The CDR3 sequence: CASSGSGGSYNEQFF. In DNA, the CDR3 is TGTGCCAGCAGCGGTAGCGGGGGCTCCTACAATGAGCAGTTCTTC. The V gene is TRBV9, the J gene TRBJ2-1; TRBD2 matches at 9 bases. Germline lookup yields CDR1 SGDLS and CDR2 YYNGEE. The V gene end was trimmed by 3 bases and the J gene end by 0 bases; junction bases not matched to a gene: 1. The CDR3 is 15 residues long.

The genes are TRBV10-3 and TRBJ2-5; a weak D match, TRBD1 (5 bases). V was cut by 10 bases and J by 3 bases, with 9 bases left in between. CDR1 and CDR2 from the germline V gene are ENHRY and SYGVKD. The CDR3 has 11 amino acids. The CDR3: CATSGKETQYF. The CDR3, as DNA: TGTGCCACGTCAGGGAAAGAGACCCAGTACTTC.